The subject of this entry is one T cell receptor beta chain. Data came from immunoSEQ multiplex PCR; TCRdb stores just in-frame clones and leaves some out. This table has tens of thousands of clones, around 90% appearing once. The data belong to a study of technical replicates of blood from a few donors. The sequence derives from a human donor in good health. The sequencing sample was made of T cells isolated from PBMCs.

This CDR3 is CASSPGGGTDTQYF. The CDR3 DNA is TGTGCCAGCTCACCAGGAGGGGGCACAGATACGCAGTATTTT. The chain links TRBV18 to TRBJ2-3; TRBD2 is a possible D gene (6 bases). The length of the CDR3 is 14 residues. The V end lost 2 bases, the J end lost 1 base, and 7 bases lay between the germline ends. Germline values: CDR1 KGHSH, CDR2 LQKENI.